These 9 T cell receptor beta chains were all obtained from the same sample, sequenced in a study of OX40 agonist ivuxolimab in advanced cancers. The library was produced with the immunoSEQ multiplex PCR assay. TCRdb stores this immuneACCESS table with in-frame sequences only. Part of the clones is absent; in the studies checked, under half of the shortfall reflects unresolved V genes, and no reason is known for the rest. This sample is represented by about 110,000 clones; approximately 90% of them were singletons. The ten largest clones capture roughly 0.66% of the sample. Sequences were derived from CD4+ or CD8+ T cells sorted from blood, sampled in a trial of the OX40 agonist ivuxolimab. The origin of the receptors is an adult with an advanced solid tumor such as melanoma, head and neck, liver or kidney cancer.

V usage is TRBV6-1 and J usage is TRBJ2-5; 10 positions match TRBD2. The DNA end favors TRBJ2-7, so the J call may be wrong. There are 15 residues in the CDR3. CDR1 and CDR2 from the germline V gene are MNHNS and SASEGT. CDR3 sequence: CASRGLAGETGEQYF. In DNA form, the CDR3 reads TGTGCCAGCAGGGGCCTAGCGGGAGAGACTGGCGAGCAGTACTTC.

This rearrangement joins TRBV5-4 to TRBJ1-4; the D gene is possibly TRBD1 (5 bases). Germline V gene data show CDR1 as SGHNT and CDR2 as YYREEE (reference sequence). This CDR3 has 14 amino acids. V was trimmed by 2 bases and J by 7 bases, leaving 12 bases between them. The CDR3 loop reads CASSFLYGGEKLFF. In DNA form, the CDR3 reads TGTGCCAGCAGCTTTTTATACGGGGGTGAAAAACTGTTTTTT. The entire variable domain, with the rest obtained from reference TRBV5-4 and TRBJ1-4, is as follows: ETGVTQSPTHLIKTRGQQVTLRCSSQSGHNTVSWYQQALGQGPQFIFQYYREEENGRGNFPPRFSGLQFPNYSSELNVNALELDDSALYLCASSFLYGGEKLFFGSGTQLSVL.

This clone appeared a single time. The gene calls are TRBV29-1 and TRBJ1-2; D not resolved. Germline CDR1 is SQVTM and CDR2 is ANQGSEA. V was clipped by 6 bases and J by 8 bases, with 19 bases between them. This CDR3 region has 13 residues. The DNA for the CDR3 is TGCAGCGTCGTTGGGGTTGGGCAGTACGGCTACACCTTC. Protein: CSVVGVGQYGYTF.

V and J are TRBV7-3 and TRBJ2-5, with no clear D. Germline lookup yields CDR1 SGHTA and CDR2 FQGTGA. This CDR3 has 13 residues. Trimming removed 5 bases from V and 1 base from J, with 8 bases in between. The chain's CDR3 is CASSPVGQETQYF. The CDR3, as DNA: TGTGCCAGCAGCCCCGTGGGCCAAGAGACCCAGTACTTC.

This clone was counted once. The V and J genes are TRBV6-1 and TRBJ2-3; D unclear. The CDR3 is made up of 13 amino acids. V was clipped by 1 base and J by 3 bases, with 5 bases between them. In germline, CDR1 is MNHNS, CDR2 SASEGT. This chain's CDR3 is CASSEGGTDTQYF. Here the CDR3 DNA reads TGTGCCAGCAGTGAAGGAGGTACAGATACGCAGTATTTT.

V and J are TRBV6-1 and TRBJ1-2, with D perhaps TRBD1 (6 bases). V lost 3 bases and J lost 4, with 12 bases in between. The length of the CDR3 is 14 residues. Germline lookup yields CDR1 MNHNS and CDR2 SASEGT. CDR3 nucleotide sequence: TGTGCCAGCAGTGACGGGACACCGACCTATGGCTACACCTTC. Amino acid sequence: CASSDGTPTYGYTF.

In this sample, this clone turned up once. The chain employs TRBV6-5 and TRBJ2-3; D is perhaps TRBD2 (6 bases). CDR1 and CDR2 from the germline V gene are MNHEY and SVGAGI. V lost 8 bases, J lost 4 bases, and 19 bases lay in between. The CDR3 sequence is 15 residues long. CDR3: CASSELALGADTQYF. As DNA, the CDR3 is TGTGCCAGCTCGGAACTAGCTTTAGGAGCAGATACGCAGTATTTT.

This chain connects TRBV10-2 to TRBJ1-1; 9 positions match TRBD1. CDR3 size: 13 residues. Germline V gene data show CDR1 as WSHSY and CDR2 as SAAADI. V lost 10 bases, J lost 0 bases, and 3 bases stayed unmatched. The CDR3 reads CATWDRVNTEAFF. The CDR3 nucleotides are TGCGCCACCTGGGACAGGGTGAACACTGAAGCTTTCTTT.

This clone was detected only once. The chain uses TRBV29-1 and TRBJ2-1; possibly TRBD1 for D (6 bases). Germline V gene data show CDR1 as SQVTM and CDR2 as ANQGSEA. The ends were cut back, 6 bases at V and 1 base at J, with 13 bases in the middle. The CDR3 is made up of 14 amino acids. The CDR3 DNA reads TGCAGCGTAAAGGGGGTAGAATCCTACAATGAGCAGTTCTTC. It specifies CSVKGVESYNEQFF.